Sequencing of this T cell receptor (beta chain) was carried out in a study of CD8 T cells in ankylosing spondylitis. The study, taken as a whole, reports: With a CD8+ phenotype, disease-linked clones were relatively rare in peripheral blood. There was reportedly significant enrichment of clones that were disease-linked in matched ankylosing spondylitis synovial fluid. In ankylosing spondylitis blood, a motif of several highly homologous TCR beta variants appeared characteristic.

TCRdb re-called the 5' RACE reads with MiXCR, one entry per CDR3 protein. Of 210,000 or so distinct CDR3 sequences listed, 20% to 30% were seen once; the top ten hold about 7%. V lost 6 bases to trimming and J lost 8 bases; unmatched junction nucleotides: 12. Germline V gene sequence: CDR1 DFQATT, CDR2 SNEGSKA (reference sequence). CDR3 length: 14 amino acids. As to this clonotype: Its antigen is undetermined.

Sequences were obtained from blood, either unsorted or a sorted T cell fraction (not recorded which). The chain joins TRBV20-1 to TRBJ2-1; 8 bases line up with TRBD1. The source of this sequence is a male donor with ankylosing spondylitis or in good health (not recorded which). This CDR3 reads CSALRTGRFDEQFF. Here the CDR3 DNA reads TGCAGTGCCCTCAGGACAGGGAGGTTCGATGAGCAGTTCTTC.